This TCR beta chain is from a study of control samples from healthy donors and cancer patients. Looked up from germline, CDR1 is SGHDN and CDR2 is FVKESK. CDR3 length: 13 residues. Trimming removed 4 bases at V and 6 bases at J, with 12 bases between. Profiled with immunoSEQ multiplex PCR; TCRdb holds only in-frame clones, not every one. The sample holds over 150,000 clones, over 85% seen once. Sequenced: blood. The origin of this receptor is a man aged 35-49 years in good health. The chain links TRBV14 to TRBJ1-1; D is undetermined. CDR3 DNA: TGTGCCAGCAGCCCCGGAGGATTGGCTGAAGCTTTCTTT. This sequence encodes CASSPGGLAEAFF.